Included here is one TCR beta chain sequence, with context. This clonotype was picked up a small number of times. Its binding antigen is unknown. Base qualities are not provided; no much larger clone lies one nucleotide away. Sequencing was performed on an Illumina NovaSeq 6000. cDNA libraries for TCRalpha and TCRbeta were prepared by 5'RACE using constant-segment primers, with sample barcodes and unique molecular identifiers added. RNA was extracted from every sample with Trizol reagent. Amplification of the libraries took two PCR steps, and the second step added a second sample barcode plus Illumina TruSeq adapters. The libraries were sequenced on an Illumina NovaSeq using 2 x 150 bp paired-end reads. On the study's bioinformatics: Demultiplexing of reads and collapsing into UMI-guided consensus sequences were performed with migec v1.2.7. With mixcr v2.1.11, UMI consensuses were aligned to TRA and TRB V and J templates and assembled into clonotypes. A clonotype was counted as expanded or contracted only if both edgeR and NoisET called the change significant, with noise models trained on biological replicates. For edgeR calls, the cutoffs were a false discovery rate-adjusted p below 0.01 and a log2 fold-change threshold of 1. PCA with hierarchical clustering of max-normalized trajectories of the 1000 most abundant clonotypes was used as exploratory dynamics analysis. Separately sequenced CD4+ and CD8+ repertoires were used to assign a CD4 or CD8 phenotype to each responding clone. In TCRdb, the public reads were trimmed at Q25 with fastp and aligned with MiXCR, with productive beta chains retained. Rows are unified per CDR3 protein, each entry keeping the most common DNA and genes. The V and J calls follow TCRdb's processing rather than the paper's. For this sample there are around 450,000 distinct CDR3 sequences; about 19% appear just once. The ten most abundant clones make up about 8.8% of the sample.

PBMCs were isolated by Ficoll-Paque density gradient centrifugation. The data were taken from a study of T-cell memory formation after mild COVID-19 (dated by TCRdb to the early 2020s). About the investigation overall: Most TCR sequence clusters were specific to one of the two donors. Longitudinal TCRalpha and TCRbeta repertoire sequencing tracked T-cell clones expanding and contracting after mild COVID-19 in two donors. Two young, previously healthy adult volunteers, one female and one male, were included in the cohort.

Overall results and qualifications from the work: From day 15 to 85, contracting clones showed balanced CD4/CD8 phenotypes, whereas a second wave of clones that expanded from day 15 to 37 leaned towards CD4+. Only two mild cases were covered in the study, and larger cohorts including severe cases with pre-infection samples were considered necessary. Contracting CD4+ clones appeared mostly in the CM and EM memory subsets, whereas CD8+ clones were enriched in EMRA. Some responding clones were found in pre-infection memory, which suggests that pre-existing cross-reactive memory T cells took part in the SARS-CoV-2 response. SARS-CoV-2 specificity of the second-wave clones peaking on day 37 was not confirmed.

V is shortened by 2 bases, J by 6 bases, and the region joining them spans 7 bases. CDR1 and CDR2 (SEHNR, FQNEAQ) derive from the germline V gene (reference sequence). From cysteine to phenylalanine, the CDR3 is 12 amino acids long. The retained sequence is limited to the CDR3, 36 bases, with the frame set at the first base. This TCR was recovered from an adult woman who had mild COVID-19 (a few samples of this study predate the infection). The sample titles of this study are shuffled in the database, so cell type and time point are left out; the donor was told from shared clones. The material sequenced was PBMCs or a T cell subset sorted from them (not recorded which). This receptor chain uses TRBV7-9 and TRBJ1-1; no D gene is confidently identified. The CDR3: CASSLWGSEAFF. The nucleotides are TGTGCCAGCAGCTTATGGGGATCTGAAGCTTTCTTT.